This T cell receptor (beta chain) was obtained from a study of shared clonotypes between healthy human individuals. Study-wide points: Only blood was sampled; tissue repertoires likely differ.

In germline, CDR1 is GTSNPN, CDR2 SVGIG (reference sequence). CDR3 length equals 14 residues. V was shortened by 4 bases and J by 5 bases, with 14 bases between the two germline ends. About this clone itself: What it recognizes is unknown.

Method: immunoSEQ multiplex PCR; TCRdb's copy keeps in-frame clones and lacks some. This sample has some 500,000 clones, with approximately 80% found just once. Unsorted samples relied on about 90 million PBMCs, which served as the source of genomic DNA. The sample consisted of PBMCs. The sequence was collected from a woman between 40 and 55 years old in good health. Some clones in this sample may be carry-over from other donors' samples. V is TRBV30 and J is TRBJ2-2; D tentatively reads TRBD1 or TRBD2 (5 bases each). The CDR3: CAWNKGRKTGELFF. The CDR3, as DNA: TGTGCCTGGAATAAGGGGAGAAAGACCGGGGAGCTGTTTTTT. The complete variable domain, with remaining parts taken from reference TRBV30 and TRBJ2-2, reads SQTIHQWPATLVQPVGSPLSLECTVEGTSNPNLYWYRQAAGRGLQLLFYSVGIGQISSEVPQNLSASRPQDRQFILSSKKLLLSDSGFYLCAWNKGRKTGELFFGEGSRLTVL.